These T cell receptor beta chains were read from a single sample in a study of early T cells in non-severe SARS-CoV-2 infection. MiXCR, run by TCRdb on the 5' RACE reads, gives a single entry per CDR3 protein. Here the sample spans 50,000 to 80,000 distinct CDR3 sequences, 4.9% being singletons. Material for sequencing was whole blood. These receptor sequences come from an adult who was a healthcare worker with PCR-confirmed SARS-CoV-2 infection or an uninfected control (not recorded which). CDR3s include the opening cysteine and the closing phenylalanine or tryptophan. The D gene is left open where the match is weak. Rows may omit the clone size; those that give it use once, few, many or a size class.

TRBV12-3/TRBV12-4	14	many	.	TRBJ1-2	CASRSGSFYVGYTF	TGTGCCAGCAGATCGGGCAGCTTCTACGTTGGCTACACCTTC
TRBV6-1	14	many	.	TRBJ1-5	CASTLWGGGQPQHF	TGTGCCAGCACCCTTTGGGGGGGAGGGCAGCCCCAGCATTTT
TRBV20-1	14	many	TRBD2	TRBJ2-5	CSAGTSGSWETQYF	TGCAGTGCTGGGACTAGCGGGAGCTGGGAGACCCAGTACTTC
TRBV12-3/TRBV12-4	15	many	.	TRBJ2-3	CASSPDTSSTDTQYF	TGTGCCAGCAGCCCTGACACGTCTAGCACAGATACGCAGTATTTT
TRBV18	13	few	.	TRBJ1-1	CASSGGPWSEAFF	TGTGCCAGCTCAGGCGGGCCCTGGAGTGAAGCTTTCTTT
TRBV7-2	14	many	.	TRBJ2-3	CASSLDRYTDTQYF	TGTGCCAGCAGCCTTGACCGATACACAGATACGCAGTATTTT
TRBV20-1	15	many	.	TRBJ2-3	CSAPNDRQGTDTQYF	TGCAGTGCCCCTAACGACAGACAGGGCACAGATACGCAGTATTTT
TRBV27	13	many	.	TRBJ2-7	CASRQGGTYEQYF	TGTGCCAGCAGGCAGGGGGGGACCTACGAGCAGTACTTC
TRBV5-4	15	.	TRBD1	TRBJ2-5	CASSPTDRVRETQYF	TGTGCCAGCAGCCCTACGGACAGGGTCCGTGAGACCCAGTACTTC
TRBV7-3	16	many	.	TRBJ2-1	CASSSLFPSSYNEQFF	TGTGCCAGCAGCTCCCTTTTCCCGAGCTCCTACAATGAGCAGTTCTTC
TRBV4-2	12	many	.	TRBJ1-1	CASSSEISEAFF	TGTGCCAGCAGCTCAGAGATATCTGAAGCTTTCTTT
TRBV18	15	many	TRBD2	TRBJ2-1	CASSPRLAGAGEQFF	TGTGCCAGCTCACCGCGACTAGCGGGAGCGGGCGAGCAGTTCTTC
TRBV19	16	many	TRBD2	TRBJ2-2	CASSIGAGASTGELFF	TGTGCCAGTAGTATCGGAGCGGGAGCAAGCACCGGGGAGCTGTTTTTT
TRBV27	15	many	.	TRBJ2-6	CASGIGSSGANVLTF	TGTGCCAGCGGAATAGGAAGCTCTGGGGCCAACGTCCTGACTTTC
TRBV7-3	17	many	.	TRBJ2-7	CASSPGGQFTSSYEQYF	TGTGCCAGCAGCCCCGGAGGGCAGTTCACGAGCTCCTACGAGCAGTACTTC
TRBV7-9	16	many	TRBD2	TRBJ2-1	CASSRTSGPSYNEQFF	TGTGCCAGCAGCCGGACTAGCGGGCCTTCCTACAATGAGCAGTTCTTC
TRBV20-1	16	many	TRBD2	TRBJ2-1	CSARDLTSGSYNEQFF	TGCAGTGCTAGAGATCTAACTAGCGGCTCCTACAATGAGCAGTTCTTC
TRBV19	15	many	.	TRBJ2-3	CASSIGLAFPDTQYF	TGTGCCAGTAGTATCGGGCTGGCCTTTCCCGATACGCAGTATTTT
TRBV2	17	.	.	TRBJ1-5	CASSEVWGLSGNQPQHF	TGTGCCAGCAGTGAAGTTTGGGGGCTAAGTGGCAATCAGCCCCAGCATTTT
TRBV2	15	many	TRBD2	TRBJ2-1	CASSEQLAGGNEQFF	TGTGCCAGCAGTGAACAACTAGCGGGAGGTAATGAGCAGTTCTTC
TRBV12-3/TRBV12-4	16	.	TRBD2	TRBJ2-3	CASSLGTSGSTDTQYF	TGTGCCAGCAGTCTCGGGACTAGCGGGAGCACAGATACGCAGTATTTT
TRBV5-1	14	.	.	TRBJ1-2	CASSFTQQSQGYTF	TGCGCCAGCAGCTTTACCCAACAGTCCCAAGGCTACACCTTC
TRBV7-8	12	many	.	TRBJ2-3	CASSPRSDTQYF	TGTGCCAGCAGCCCTAGATCAGATACGCAGTATTTT
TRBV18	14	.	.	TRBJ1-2	CASSPATENYGYTF	TGTGCCAGCTCACCCGCGACAGAAAACTATGGCTACACCTTC
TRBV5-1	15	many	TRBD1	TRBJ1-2	CASSLDGTGRWGYTF	TGCGCCAGCAGCTTGGATGGGACAGGGAGATGGGGCTACACCTTC
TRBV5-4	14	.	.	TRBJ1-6	CASSLIGTNSPLHF	TGTGCCAGCAGCTTAATCGGGACTAATTCACCCCTCCACTTT
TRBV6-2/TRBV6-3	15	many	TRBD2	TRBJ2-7	CASSYGTSGTYEQYF	TGTGCCAGCAGTTACGGGACTAGCGGGACATACGAGCAGTACTTC
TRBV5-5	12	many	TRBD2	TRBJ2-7	CASSGLSDEQYF	TGTGCCAGTTCGGGACTAAGTGATGAGCAGTACTTC
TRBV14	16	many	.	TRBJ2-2	CASSQMRPENTGELFF	TGTGCCAGCAGCCAAATGAGGCCGGAGAACACCGGGGAGCTGTTTTTT
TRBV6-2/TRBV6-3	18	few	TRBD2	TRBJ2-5	CASSLRGLAGTYQETQYF	TGTGCCAGCAGCCTCCGCGGACTAGCGGGGACGTACCAAGAGACCCAGTACTTC
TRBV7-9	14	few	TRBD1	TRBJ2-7	CASSPMTGDREQYF	TGTGCCAGCAGCCCGATGACAGGGGATCGCGAGCAGTACTTC
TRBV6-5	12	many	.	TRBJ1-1	CASSYSNTEAFF	TGTGCCAGCAGTTACTCGAACACTGAAGCTTTCTTT